This TCR beta chain derives from a study of CD8 T cells in ankylosing spondylitis. Study conclusions and caveats: Clones tied to disease were said to be significantly enriched in matched ankylosing spondylitis synovial fluid. For ankylosing spondylitis blood, a TCR beta motif of about eight highly homologous variants appeared characteristic.

This clonotype was observed a handful of times. Its antigen is still unknown. In TCRdb, the 5' RACE reads were re-called with MiXCR into one record per CDR3 protein. The profile shows 700,000 or so distinct CDR3 sequences, around a fifth of them singletons. This CDR3 comprises 12 residues. V lost 6 bases and J lost 3, with 9 bases in between. The sequenced material came from blood, either unsorted or a sorted T cell fraction (not recorded which). The sequence derives from a male donor with ankylosing spondylitis. The V call is TRBV12-3 or TRBV12-4, the J call TRBJ2-7, with a weak D call TRBD2 (6 bases). Here the CDR3 reads CASSATSYEQYF. CDR3 DNA sequence: TGTGCCAGCAGCGCGACTAGCTACGAGCAGTACTTC.